The rows below give T cell receptor beta chains drawn from one sample of a study of blood T cell repertoires in COVID-19. TCRdb's table, derived via immunoSEQ multiplex PCR, lists solely in-frame clones and lacks some. The sample has some 150,000 clones, roughly 88% seen once. Sequencing used peripheral blood. The source is a woman aged 55-70 years with acute or convalescent COVID-19. Both conserved end residues are part of each CDR3. The D gene is left open where the match is weak.

J: TRBJ1-5
V: TRBV28
D: TRBD1
CDR3: CASRQPGQGQQPQHF

J: TRBJ2-3
V: TRBV9
D: .
CDR3: CASSSGGDPYTQYF

J: TRBJ2-1
V: TRBV5-8
D: TRBD2
CDR3: CASRRLAGAGDEQFF

J: TRBJ1-2
V: TRBV4-3
D: TRBD1
CDR3: CASSRDRDYGYTF

J: TRBJ2-1
V: TRBV7-2
D: TRBD2
CDR3: CASSPGLAGGRRYEQFF

J: TRBJ1-4
V: TRBV5-4
D: TRBD1
CDR3: CASSVGQGAGNEKLFF

J: TRBJ1-6
V: TRBV7-2
D: .
CDR3: CASSLVGGTYNSPLHF

J: TRBJ1-3
V: TRBV2
D: TRBD1
CDR3: CASSLLGQSGNTIYF

J: TRBJ2-3
V: TRBV5-1
D: TRBD2
CDR3: CASTQTGTRNTQYF

J: TRBJ2-3
V: TRBV5-1
D: .
CDR3: CASGGTDTDTQYF

J: TRBJ2-3
V: TRBV7-6
D: TRBD2
CDR3: CASSLQGLAGTDTQYF

J: TRBJ2-4
V: TRBV6-2/TRBV6-3
D: .
CDR3: CASSASGLPRYIQYF

J: TRBJ2-1
V: TRBV19
D: .
CDR3: CASSGLGTPTYNEQFF

J: TRBJ2-6
V: TRBV5-4
D: .
CDR3: CASSLSAGISGANVLTF

J: TRBJ2-2
V: TRBV2
D: TRBD1
CDR3: CASTEDRTGNTGELFF

J: TRBJ1-1
V: TRBV28
D: .
CDR3: CASSRDLGGVRNTEAFF

J: TRBJ1-2
V: TRBV19
D: .
CDR3: CASSILDRGYTF

J: TRBJ1-5
V: TRBV28
D: .
CDR3: CASRKTGPRNQPQHF

J: TRBJ2-1
V: TRBV7-8
D: TRBD2
CDR3: CASSLGSGGYNEQFF

J: TRBJ2-7
V: TRBV3-1/TRBV3-2
D: TRBD1
CDR3: CASSHRTGGEQYF

J: TRBJ1-5
V: TRBV6-1
D: .
CDR3: CASSDVWVAGSNQPQHF

J: TRBJ2-6
V: TRBV28
D: .
CDR3: CASSDRIFAPIRSGANVLTF

J: TRBJ1-1
V: TRBV6-1
D: TRBD1
CDR3: CASSPQGHTEAFF

J: TRBJ2-5
V: TRBV5-6
D: .
CDR3: CASSPGLALQETQYF

J: TRBJ1-1
V: TRBV7-2
D: .
CDR3: CASSFRQAGGTEAFF

J: TRBJ1-2
V: TRBV7-2
D: TRBD1
CDR3: CASSLTGEHYGYTF

J: TRBJ2-1
V: TRBV2
D: TRBD2
CDR3: CASRARPSGGAGEQFF

J: TRBJ1-4
V: TRBV5-1
D: TRBD1
CDR3: CASSRSGGDSGKLFF

J: TRBJ2-2
V: TRBV5-6
D: .
CDR3: CASSLSPTGELFF

J: TRBJ2-1
V: TRBV2
D: .
CDR3: CASSVYRGTGDNEQFF

J: TRBJ1-5
V: TRBV11-2
D: .
CDR3: CASSLDGVGGRGNAQHF

J: TRBJ1-5
V: TRBV12-3/TRBV12-4
D: .
CDR3: CASRPDSDQPQHF

J: TRBJ2-7
V: TRBV28
D: .
CDR3: CASRKSQGLLLYEQYF

J: TRBJ2-3
V: TRBV7-2
D: TRBD2
CDR3: CASSLGLAGGTDTQYF

J: TRBJ2-3
V: TRBV5-1
D: TRBD1
CDR3: CASSPGQGSTDTQYF

J: TRBJ1-2
V: TRBV3-1/TRBV3-2
D: TRBD1
CDR3: CASSQEGTGAILYGYTF

J: TRBJ1-2
V: TRBV7-9
D: .
CDR3: CASSDTLSGYTF

J: TRBJ1-2
V: TRBV28
D: .
CDR3: CASSMPEQHFGYTF

J: TRBJ2-1
V: TRBV7-9
D: .
CDR3: CASVIRGGSYNEQFF

J: TRBJ2-1
V: TRBV5-6
D: TRBD2
CDR3: CASSPQGLAGMYNEQFF

J: TRBJ1-4
V: TRBV7-9
D: .
CDR3: CASSTRSATNEKLFF

J: TRBJ1-2
V: TRBV28
D: TRBD1
CDR3: CASSQYGQGLRLFNGYTF

J: TRBJ2-3
V: TRBV7-8
D: .
CDR3: CASSLGTVFTDTQYF

J: TRBJ1-4
V: TRBV19
D: .
CDR3: CASGDWGREEKLFF

J: TRBJ1-1
V: TRBV6-1
D: .
CDR3: CASSEARQLNTEAFF

J: TRBJ2-3
V: TRBV6-1
D: .
CDR3: CASSELAGTTDTQYF